This entry features one TCR beta chain sequence. In the source study's methods: Reference gene primer amplification gave nucleated cell count estimates. TCRdb's table, derived via immunoSEQ multiplex PCR, lists solely in-frame clones and lacks some. D and trimming were read from the DNA, whereas the V and J calls and clone size are those reported in that table. This sample carries some 100,000 clones, more than 75% of them seen once, and the ten largest clones take 13%. This record comes from a study of blood T cell repertoires in COVID-19. Study context: COVID-19 samples, acute and convalescent, were from the United States, Italy and Spain. PBMCs, B-cell-depleted T cells, or T cells provided the cDNA or gDNA that made up the material.

The CDR3 loop spans 15 amino acids. J lost 6 bases, V lost 1 base, and 6 bases had no gene match. Germline lookup yields CDR1 SGHDT and CDR2 YYEEEE. The sequence was obtained from a human donor in a cohort sampled during active COVID-19. This sequence joins TRBV5-6 and TRBJ1-4; 7 bases fit TRBD1. The sample taken for sequencing was peripheral blood. The CDR3 here is CASSLRQGDDEKLFF. As DNA, the CDR3 is TGTGCCAGCAGCTTGCGACAGGGTGATGATGAAAAACTGTTTTTT.